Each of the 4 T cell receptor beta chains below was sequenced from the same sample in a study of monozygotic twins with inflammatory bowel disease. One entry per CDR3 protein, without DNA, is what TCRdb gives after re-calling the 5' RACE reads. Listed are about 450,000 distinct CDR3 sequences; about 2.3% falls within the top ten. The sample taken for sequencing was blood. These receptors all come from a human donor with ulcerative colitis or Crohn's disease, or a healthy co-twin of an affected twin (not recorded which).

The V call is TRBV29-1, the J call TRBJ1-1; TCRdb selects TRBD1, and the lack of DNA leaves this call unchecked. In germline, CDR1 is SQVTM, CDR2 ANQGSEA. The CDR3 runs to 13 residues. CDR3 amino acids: CSVERQGGTEAFF.

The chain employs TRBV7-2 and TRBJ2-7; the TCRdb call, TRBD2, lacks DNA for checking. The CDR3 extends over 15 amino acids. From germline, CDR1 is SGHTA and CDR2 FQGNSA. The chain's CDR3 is CASSLQDFSSTRQYF.

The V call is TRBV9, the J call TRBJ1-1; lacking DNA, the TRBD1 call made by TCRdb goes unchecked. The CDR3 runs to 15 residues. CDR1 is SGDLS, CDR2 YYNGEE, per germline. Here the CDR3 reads CASSVEGGARTEAFF.

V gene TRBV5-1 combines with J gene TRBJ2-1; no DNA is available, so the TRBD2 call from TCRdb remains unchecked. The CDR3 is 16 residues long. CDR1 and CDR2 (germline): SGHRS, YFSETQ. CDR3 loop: CASSLEGEGSYNEQFF.